Reported below is one TCR beta chain. Its matching antigen is unknown. The source of the sample is a study of T cells expressing NK-cell markers. Study-wide background: CD3+CD56+NKG2C+, CD3+CD56+NKG2C- and CD3+CD56-NKG2C+ T cells, once sorted, supplied the TCR beta repertoires. Out of eight donors sequenced, seven tested HCMV-seropositive and the remaining one seronegative. Broader study findings: As a fraction of CD8+ T cells, dominant NKG2C+ clonotypes reached about 1.0-8% in six donors.

The CDR3 spans 14 residues. Germline assignment: CDR1 ENHRY and CDR2 SYGVKD. Libraries used 5'RACE template switching adding universal primer site and UMIs. Each CDR3 protein gets one entry in TCRdb, which reprocessed the 5' RACE reads and gives no DNA. This sample contains 500,000 to 700,000 distinct CDR3 sequences. The chain combines TRBV10-3 with TRBJ2-3; TCRdb selects TRBD1, and the lack of DNA leaves this call unchecked. The clonotype comes from a man aged 18 to 30 in good health. Sequencing was performed on blood T cells: a sorted CD56 or NKG2C T cell subset, CD4+ or CD8+ T cells, or bulk PBMC T cells (not recorded which). The chain's CDR3 is CATRSLRDTDTQYF.